These 5 T cell receptor beta chains were all obtained from the same sample, sequenced in a study of glioma-infiltrating T cells. Amplification of TCR alpha and beta CDR3 regions from RNA used iRepertoire nested multiplex PCR. TCRdb reanalysed the multiplex PCR reads using MiXCR and keeps one entry per CDR3 protein. The sample has 90,000 or so distinct CDR3 sequences; approximately 40% are singletons. Sequencing input: glioma tissue, nonneoplastic brain tissue, or PBMCs (not recorded which). These receptors were obtained from a human donor with low-grade glioma or glioblastoma, undergoing nonglioma brain surgery, or in good health (not recorded which).

In this sample, this clonotype turned up many times. This chain uses TRBV10-3 with TRBJ2-7, with a weak D call TRBD1 (6 bases). The CDR3 totals 13 residues. CDR1 ENHRY and CDR2 SYGVKD come from the germline V gene. V was cut by 6 bases and J by 0 bases, with 9 bases left in between. CDR3 sequence (DNA): TGTGCCATCAGCCTACAGGGCTCCTACGAGCAGTACTTC. Translated, it gives CAISLQGSYEQYF.

This clonotype was observed at least ten times. The chain is built from TRBV2 and TRBJ2-1; 11 bases agree with TRBD1. The V and J ends lost 8 bases and 7 bases, in that order; junction bases with no gene match: 7. The V gene's germline CDR1 is SNHLY and CDR2 FYNNEI. CDR3 length: 14 residues. The CDR3 spells CASVRDRGWNEQFF. CDR3 in DNA: TGTGCCAGCGTCCGGGACAGGGGGTGGAATGAGCAGTTCTTC.

In its sample, this clonotype was seen many times. The chain employs TRBV15 and TRBJ1-4; weak D call: TRBD1 (5 bases). This CDR3 is built from 15 residues. Germline V CDR1 and CDR2: LNHNV, YYDKDF (reference sequence). V was pared by 1 base and J by 7 bases, with 13 bases between. The CDR3 is CATSRGGVSGEKLFF. The CDR3 DNA reads as TGTGCCACCAGCAGAGGGGGGGTGTCTGGTGAAAAACTGTTTTTT.

Concerning this clonotype: This may be a read error: a much more frequent sequence differs by one nucleotide. The chain combines TRBV18 with TRBJ2-5; D call uncertain. CDR1 and CDR2 from the germline V gene are KGHSH and LQKENI. This CDR3 has 18 amino acids. CDR3 loop: CASSPPNRVRISQETKYF. For the CDR3, the DNA is TGTGCCAGCTCACCACCGAATAGGGTTAGGATTTCGCAAGAGACCAAGTACTTC.

In its sample, this clonotype was seen many times. CDR3 coding DNA: TGTGCCAGTTCTGCAGCAGCGATCAACACCGGGGAGCTGTTTTTT. Its translation: CASSAAAINTGELFF. The V and J genes are TRBV10-3 and TRBJ2-2; D is undetermined. This CDR3 has 15 amino acids. Trimming shortened V by 10 bases and J by 2 bases, and 17 bases separated the two germline ends. In germline, CDR1 is ENHRY, CDR2 SYGVKD.